Each of the 3 T cell receptor beta chains below was sequenced from the same sample in a study of blood T cells in healthy people across ages. Then a second PCR, running about 7 to 11 cycles, was carried out with a sample-barcoded 5' primer and a J-beta primer mix. One entry per CDR3 protein, called by TCRdb with MiXCR from the 5' RACE reads. The top ten clones hold about 20% of a sample with roughly 800,000 distinct CDR3 sequences, 58% of them seen once. Sequencing was performed on blood. These receptors were collected from a man younger than 40 in good health.

The chain carries TRBV29-1 and TRBJ2-5; D is perhaps TRBD1 or TRBD2 (5 bases each). Deletions cut 3 bases from V and 13 bases from J, with 21 bases between. Per germline, CDR1 SQVTM and CDR2 ANQGSEA. The CDR3 spans 13 residues. The CDR3 loop reads CSVDGTYQGERYF. In nucleotides, the CDR3 is TGCAGCGTTGACGGGACGTACCAGGGTGAGCGGTACTTC.

Worth noting for this clonotype: A clone one base away is much larger, so this may be a read error. The rearrangement links TRBV7-8 to TRBJ1-6; 9 positions agree with TRBD1. There are 16 residues in the CDR3. Germline-derived CDR1 and CDR2 are SGHVS and FQNEAQ. Here the CDR3 DNA reads TGTGCCAGCAGCCGTCGGACAGGGGAAATTAATTCACCCCTCAACTTT. As protein: CASSRRTGEINSPLNF.

This chain connects TRBV4-1 to TRBJ2-7; 7 positions match TRBD2. The CDR3 is 15 amino acids. The V gene end was trimmed by 4 bases and the J gene end by 4 bases; junction bases not matched to a gene: 10. Per germline, CDR1 MGHRA and CDR2 YSYEKL. For the CDR3, the DNA is TGCGCCAGCAGCCCCCCGGCGGGAGAGGCGTACGAGCAGTACTTC. This sequence encodes CASSPPAGEAYEQYF.